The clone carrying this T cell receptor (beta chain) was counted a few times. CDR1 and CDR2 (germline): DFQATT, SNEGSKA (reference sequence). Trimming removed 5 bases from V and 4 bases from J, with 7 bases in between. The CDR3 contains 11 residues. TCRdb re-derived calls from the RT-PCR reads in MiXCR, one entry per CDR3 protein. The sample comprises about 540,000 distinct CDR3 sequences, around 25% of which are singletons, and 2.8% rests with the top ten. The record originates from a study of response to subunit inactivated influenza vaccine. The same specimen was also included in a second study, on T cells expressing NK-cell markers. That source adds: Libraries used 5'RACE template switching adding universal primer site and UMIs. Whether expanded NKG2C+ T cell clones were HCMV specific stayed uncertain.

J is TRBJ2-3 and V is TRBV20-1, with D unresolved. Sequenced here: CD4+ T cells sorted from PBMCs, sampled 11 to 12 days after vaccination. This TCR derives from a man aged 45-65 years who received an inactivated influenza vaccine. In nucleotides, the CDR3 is TGCAGTGCTGGAGCCGCAGATACGCAGTATTTT. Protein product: CSAGAADTQYF.